A single TCR beta chain is shown here with its context. Its antigen is unidentified. A read error may be the cause here, since a much bigger clone is one base away. Because the CDR3 is missing its conserved closing phenylalanine or tryptophan, this is likely a read error. Three rounds of nested PCR, following a modified ARM-PCR protocol, produced the TCRbeta library. TCRdb reanalysed the multiplex PCR reads using MiXCR and keeps one entry per CDR3 protein. This repertoire shows almost 75,000 distinct CDR3 sequences, about two thirds found once; its top ten account for around a quarter. The record originates from a study of tumor and adjacent non-tumor tissue in lung cancer. As for the study in general: On average, productive TCRbeta reads reached about 4.17 million per sample. General study findings and limits: Top 100 clones took a larger repertoire share in normal lung. Tumor TCR diversity, when higher, was linked to shorter survival.

No cell sorting was done before RNA was extracted from the tissue. Distant lung tissue was collected more than 3 cm away from the tumor edge. Between August and November 2014, newly diagnosed, chemotherapy-naive lung cancer patients underwent thoracic surgery in China. The CDR3 runs to 15 residues. Germline loops: CDR1 DFQATT, CDR2 SNEGSKA (reference sequence). V shed 6 bases and J 0 bases; nucleotides not matched to a gene: 5. This TCR was recovered from a woman aged 45-59 years with non-small cell lung cancer. The V call is TRBV20-1, the J call TRBJ2-7, with TRBD2 matching 13 bases. The specimen was distant non-tumor lung tissue. DNA for the CDR3: TGCAGTGCCGTTGGACTAGCGGGAGTCTCCTACGAGCAGTACTTA. Translation gives CSAVGLAGVSYEQYL.